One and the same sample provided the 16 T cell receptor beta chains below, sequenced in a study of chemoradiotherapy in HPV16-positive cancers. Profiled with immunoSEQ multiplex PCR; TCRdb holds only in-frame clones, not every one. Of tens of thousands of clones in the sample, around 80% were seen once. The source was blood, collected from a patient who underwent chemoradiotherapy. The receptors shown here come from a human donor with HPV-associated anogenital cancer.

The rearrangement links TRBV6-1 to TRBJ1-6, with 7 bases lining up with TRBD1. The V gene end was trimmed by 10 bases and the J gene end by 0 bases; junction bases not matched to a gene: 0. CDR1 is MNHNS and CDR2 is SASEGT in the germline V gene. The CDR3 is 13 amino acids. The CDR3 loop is CATGGSYNSPLHF. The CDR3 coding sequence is TGTGCCACAGGGGGCTCCTATAATTCACCCCTCCACTTT.

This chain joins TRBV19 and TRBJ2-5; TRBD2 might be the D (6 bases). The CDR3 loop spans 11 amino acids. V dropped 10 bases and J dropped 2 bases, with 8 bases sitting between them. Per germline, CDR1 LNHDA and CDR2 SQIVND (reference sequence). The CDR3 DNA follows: TGTGCCACCCGGGGGCAAGAGACCCAGTACTTC. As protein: CATRGQETQYF.

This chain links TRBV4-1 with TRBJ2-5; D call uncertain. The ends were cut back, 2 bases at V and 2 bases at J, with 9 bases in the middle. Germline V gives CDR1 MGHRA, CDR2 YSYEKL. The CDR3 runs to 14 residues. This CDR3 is CASSQTVGQETQYF. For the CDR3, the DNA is TGCGCCAGCAGCCAAACGGTGGGGCAAGAGACCCAGTACTTC.

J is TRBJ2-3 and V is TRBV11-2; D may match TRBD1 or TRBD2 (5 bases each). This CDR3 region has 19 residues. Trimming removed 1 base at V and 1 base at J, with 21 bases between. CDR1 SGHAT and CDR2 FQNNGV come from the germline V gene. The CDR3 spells CASSLVFGRDGRGTDTQYF. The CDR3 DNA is TGTGCCAGCAGCTTAGTGTTCGGCCGGGACGGAAGGGGCACAGATACGCAGTATTTT.

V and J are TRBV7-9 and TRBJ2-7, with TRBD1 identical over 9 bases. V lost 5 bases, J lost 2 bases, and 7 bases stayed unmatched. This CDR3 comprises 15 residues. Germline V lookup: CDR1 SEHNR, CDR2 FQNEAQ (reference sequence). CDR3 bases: TGTGCCAGCAGCACAGGACAGGGGATTACCTACGAGCAGTACTTC. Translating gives CASSTGQGITYEQYF.

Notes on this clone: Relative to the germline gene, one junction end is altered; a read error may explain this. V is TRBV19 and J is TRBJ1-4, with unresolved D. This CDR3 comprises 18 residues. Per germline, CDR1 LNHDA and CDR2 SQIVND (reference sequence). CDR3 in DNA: TGTGCCAGTAGTCTAGACCCTCTCTCGTCTGCAACTAATGAAAAACTGTTTTTT. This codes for CASSLDPLSSATNEKLFF.

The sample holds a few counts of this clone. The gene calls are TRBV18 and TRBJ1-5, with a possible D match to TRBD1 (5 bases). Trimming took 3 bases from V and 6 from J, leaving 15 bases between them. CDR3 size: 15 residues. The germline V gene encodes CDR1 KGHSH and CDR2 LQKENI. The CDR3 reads CASSPFPTALQPQHF. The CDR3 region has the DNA TGTGCCAGCTCACCCTTCCCGACAGCGCTTCAGCCCCAGCATTTT.

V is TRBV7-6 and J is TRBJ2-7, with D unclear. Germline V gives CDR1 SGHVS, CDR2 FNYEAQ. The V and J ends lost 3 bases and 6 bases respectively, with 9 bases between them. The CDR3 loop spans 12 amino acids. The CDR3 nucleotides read TGTGCCAGCAGCTTTGACCGCGCCGAGCAGTACTTC. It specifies CASSFDRAEQYF.

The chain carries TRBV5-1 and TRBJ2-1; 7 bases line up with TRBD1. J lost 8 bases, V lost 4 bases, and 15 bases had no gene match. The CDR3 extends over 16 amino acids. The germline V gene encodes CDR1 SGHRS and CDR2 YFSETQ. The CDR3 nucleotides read TGCGCCAGCAGCAGTCTAACCCTGGGACAGATTGATGAGCAGTTCTTC. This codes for CASSSLTLGQIDEQFF. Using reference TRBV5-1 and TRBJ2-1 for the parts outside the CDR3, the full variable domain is KAGVTQTPRYLIKTRGQQVTLSCSPISGHRSVSWYQQTPGQGLQFLFEYFSETQRNKGNFPGRFSGRQFSNSRSEMNVSTLELGDSALYLCASSSLTLGQIDEQFFGPGTRLTVL.

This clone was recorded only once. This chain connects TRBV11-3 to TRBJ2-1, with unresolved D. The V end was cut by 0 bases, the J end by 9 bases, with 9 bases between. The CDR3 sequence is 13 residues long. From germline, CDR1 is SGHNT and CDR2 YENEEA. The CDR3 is CASSLEEVGEQFF. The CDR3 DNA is TGTGCCAGCAGCTTAGAGGAAGTGGGTGAGCAGTTCTTC.

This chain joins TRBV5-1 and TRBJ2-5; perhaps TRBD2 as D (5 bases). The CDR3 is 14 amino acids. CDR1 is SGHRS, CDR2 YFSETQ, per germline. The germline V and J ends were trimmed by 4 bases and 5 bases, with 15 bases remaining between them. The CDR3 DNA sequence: TGCGCCAGCAGCACTTCCAGGACTGGGGAGACCCAGTACTTC. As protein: CASSTSRTGETQYF.

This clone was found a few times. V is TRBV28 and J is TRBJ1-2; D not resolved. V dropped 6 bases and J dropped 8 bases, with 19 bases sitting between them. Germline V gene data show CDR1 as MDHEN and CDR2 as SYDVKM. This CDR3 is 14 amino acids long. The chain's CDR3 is CASSLFGSSEGYTF. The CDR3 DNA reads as TGTGCCAGCAGCCTTTTTGGGAGCTCTGAAGGCTACACCTTC.

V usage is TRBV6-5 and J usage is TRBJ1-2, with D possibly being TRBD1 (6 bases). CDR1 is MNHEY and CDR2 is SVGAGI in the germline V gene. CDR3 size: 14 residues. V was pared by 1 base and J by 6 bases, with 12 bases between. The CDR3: CASSYYQGYNGYTF. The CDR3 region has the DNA TGTGCCAGCAGTTACTACCAGGGGTACAATGGCTACACCTTC.

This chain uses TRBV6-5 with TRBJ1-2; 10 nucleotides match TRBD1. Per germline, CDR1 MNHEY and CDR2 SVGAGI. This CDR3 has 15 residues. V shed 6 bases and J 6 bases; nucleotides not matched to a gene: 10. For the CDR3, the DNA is TGTGCCAGCAGCACCAGAGACAGGGGGCCGGATGGCTACACCTTC. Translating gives CASSTRDRGPDGYTF.

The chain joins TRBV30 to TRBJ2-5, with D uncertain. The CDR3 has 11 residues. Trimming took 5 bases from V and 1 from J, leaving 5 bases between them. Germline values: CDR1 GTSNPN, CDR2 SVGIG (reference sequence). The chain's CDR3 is CAWAPQETQYF. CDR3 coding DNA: TGTGCCTGGGCCCCCCAAGAGACCCAGTACTTC.

The CDR3 loop is CSVEDQRAGLEGYGYTF. The CDR3 nucleotides read TGCAGCGTTGAAGACCAAAGAGCTGGGTTAGAAGGCTATGGCTACACCTTC. This chain joins TRBV29-1 and TRBJ1-2; D is unresolved. Deletions cut 0 bases from V and 4 bases from J, with 21 bases between. Looked up from germline, CDR1 is SQVTM and CDR2 is ANQGSEA. CDR3 length: 17 residues. Supplemented by reference TRBV29-1 and TRBJ1-2, the full variable domain reads SAVISQKPSRDICQRGTSLTIQCQVDSQVTMMFWYRQQPGQSLTLIATANQGSEATYESGFVIDKFPISRPNLTFSTLTVSNMSPEDSSIYLCSVEDQRAGLEGYGYTFGSGTRLTVV.